A single sample is the source of the 18 T cell receptor beta chains below, sequenced in a study of blood T cell repertoires in COVID-19. The assay was immunoSEQ multiplex PCR, and TCRdb's table has in-frame clones only and misses some. The table has 490,000 or so clones, 75% to 90% seen once; the top ten hold approximately 8.3%. The source material was PBMCs or T cells enriched from blood (not recorded which). Receptors were obtained from a woman aged 55 to 70 who had recovered from COVID-19.

This chain uses TRBV6-5 with TRBJ2-1; possible D gene TRBD1, 5 bases. The V gene lost 2 bases and the J gene lost 2 bases, with 13 bases spanning the gap. The CDR3 is 16 residues long. The germline V gene encodes CDR1 MNHEY and CDR2 SVGAGI. CDR3 protein: CASSYDRLNPYNEQFF. The CDR3 region has the DNA TGTGCCAGCAGTTACGACAGATTGAACCCCTACAATGAGCAGTTCTTC.

The chain combines TRBV28 with TRBJ2-1; 7 nucleotides match TRBD1. CDR3 length: 14 residues. Germline-derived CDR1 and CDR2 are MDHEN and SYDVKM. V shed 5 bases, J shed 8 bases, and the junction held 9 bases outside the gene matches. CDR3 protein: CASSLSGQPHEQFF. In DNA, the CDR3 is TGTGCCAGCAGTCTATCGGGACAGCCCCATGAGCAGTTCTTC.

The CDR3 is CAHGGGAGGYSSYNEQFF. CDR3 bases: TGTGCCCATGGAGGGGGAGCGGGGGGTTACAGCTCCTACAATGAGCAGTTCTTC. V usage is TRBV10-3 and J usage is TRBJ2-1, with 9 bases matching TRBD2. V shed 11 bases and J 0 bases; nucleotides not matched to a gene: 17. This CDR3 is built from 18 residues. CDR1 and CDR2 (germline): ENHRY, SYGVKD.

This chain connects TRBV6-2 or TRBV6-3 to TRBJ2-1; 9 bases line up with TRBD2. V trimming: 0 bases; J trimming: 3 bases; junction bases outside the gene matches: 3. The CDR3 is made up of 16 amino acids. Germline CDR1 reads MNHEY; CDR2 reads SVGEGT. CDR3 sequence: CASSYSRLADYNEQFF. In DNA, the CDR3 is TGTGCCAGCAGTTACTCAAGACTAGCGGACTACAATGAGCAGTTCTTC.

V is TRBV10-2 and J is TRBJ2-1; 9 nucleotides match TRBD1. The length of the CDR3 is 18 residues. V shed 6 bases and J 3 bases; nucleotides not matched to a gene: 15. CDR1 WSHSY and CDR2 SAAADI come from the germline V gene. The CDR3 spells CASSRTGDSLQIYNEQFF. CDR3 coding DNA: TGCGCCAGCAGCCGGACAGGGGACTCCCTACAGATCTACAATGAGCAGTTCTTC.

This chain uses TRBV5-4 with TRBJ1-6, with TRBD1 matching over 7 bases. This CDR3 is built from 19 residues. The germline CDR1 and CDR2 sequences are SGHNT and YYREEE (reference sequence). With V trimmed by 1 base and J by 9 bases, 19 bases remained unmatched. The CDR3 protein is CASSLRGPAKGPAGSPLHF. The CDR3 DNA follows: TGTGCCAGCAGCTTGAGGGGGCCGGCAAAAGGCCCCGCGGGTTCACCCCTCCACTTT.

The chain is built from TRBV28 and TRBJ1-1; 7 bases are shared with TRBD1. V trimming: 5 bases; J trimming: 3 bases; junction bases outside the gene matches: 9. Germline lookup yields CDR1 MDHEN and CDR2 SYDVKM. The CDR3 runs to 15 residues. The CDR3 is CASSTRQGTHTEAFF. CDR3 nucleotides: TGTGCCAGCAGTACTCGACAGGGAACGCACACTGAAGCTTTCTTT.

The J gene is TRBJ1-6, the V gene TRBV25-1; 9 bases agree with TRBD1. The length of the CDR3 is 17 residues. V shed 5 bases and J 8 bases; nucleotides not matched to a gene: 13. Germline CDR1 reads MGHDK; CDR2 reads SYGVNS. This CDR3 reads CASSQSGLGQGDSPLHF. The CDR3 nucleotides are TGTGCCAGCAGTCAATCCGGGTTGGGACAGGGTGATTCACCCCTCCACTTT.

This clone occurred once. The V and J genes are TRBV12-3 or TRBV12-4 and TRBJ2-4; D remains unclear. CDR3 length equals 12 residues. Trimming removed 7 bases from V and 9 bases from J, with 13 bases in between. This CDR3 is CASNFSVCIQYF. DNA for the CDR3: TGTGCCAGCAACTTCTCCGTCTGCATTCAGTACTTC.

The V and J genes are TRBV6-5 and TRBJ1-3; a weak D match, TRBD1 (5 bases). The CDR3 sequence is 13 residues long. V was cut by 10 bases and J by 2 bases, with 12 bases left in between. Per germline, CDR1 MNHEY and CDR2 SVGAGI. CDR3 sequence (DNA): TGTGCCACTCAGGGTGACACTGGAAACACCATATATTTT. This sequence encodes CATQGDTGNTIYF.

The chain has TRBV4-1 and TRBJ2-3, with TRBD2 matching over 10 bases. Per germline, CDR1 MGHRA and CDR2 YSYEKL. V shed 6 bases and J 2 bases; nucleotides not matched to a gene: 5. The CDR3 sequence is 15 residues long. The CDR3 sequence: CASRGSGGPTDTQYF. CDR3 DNA: TGCGCCAGCAGAGGTAGCGGGGGGCCCACAGATACGCAGTATTTT.

The gene calls are TRBV11-2 and TRBJ1-5; maybe TRBD1 (6 bases). This CDR3 contains 19 residues. Trimming removed 2 bases from V and 0 bases from J, with 20 bases in between. Germline values: CDR1 SGHAT, CDR2 FQNNGV. The CDR3 sequence is CASSLIRTGTVNSNQPQHF. The CDR3 DNA sequence: TGTGCCAGCAGCTTAATCCGTACAGGGACGGTAAATAGCAATCAGCCCCAGCATTTT.

J is TRBJ1-3 and V is TRBV11-2; 9 bases match TRBD1. The germline gives CDR1 SGHAT, CDR2 FQNNGV. V lost 5 bases, J lost 1 base, and 3 bases stayed unmatched. The CDR3 spans 15 residues. The CDR3 sequence: CASSRQGVSGNTIYF. The CDR3 DNA sequence: TGTGCCAGCAGCAGACAGGGGGTTTCTGGAAACACCATATATTTT.

This chain connects TRBV27 to TRBJ2-1; 12 bases agree with TRBD2. Germline CDR1 is MNHEY and CDR2 is SMNVEV (reference sequence). V gave up 7 bases and J gave up 3 bases; unmatched junction bases: 10. The CDR3 sequence is 17 residues long. CDR3 nucleotides: TGTGCCAGCACCCGCGTACTAGCGGGGGGATTCTACAATGAGCAGTTCTTC. It is translated as CASTRVLAGGFYNEQFF.

This rearrangement joins TRBV15 to TRBJ1-5, with D perhaps matching TRBD1 (5 bases). Germline V CDR1 and CDR2: LNHNV, YYDKDF (reference sequence). This CDR3 contains 15 residues. Deletions cut 0 bases from V and 6 bases from J, with 12 bases between. The CDR3 DNA is TGTGCCACCAGCAGAGATGGGGCAGATGCTCAGCCCCAGCATTTT. Its translation is CATSRDGADAQPQHF.

The rearrangement joins TRBV12-5 to TRBJ1-6, with D possibly matching TRBD1 (5 bases). Trimming took 2 bases from V and 5 from J, leaving 10 bases between them. Germline CDR1 reads LGHNT; CDR2 reads FRNRAP. The CDR3 extends over 15 amino acids. The CDR3: CASGLTQGNNSPLHF. Written as DNA, the CDR3 is TGTGCTAGTGGTTTGACGCAGGGAAATAATTCACCCCTCCACTTT.

The chain employs TRBV11-2 and TRBJ2-7; D possibly corresponds to TRBD1 (5 bases). Per the germline V gene, CDR1 is SGHAT and CDR2 is FQNNGV. The V end lost 2 bases, the J end lost 6 bases, and 14 bases lay between the germline ends. The CDR3 extends over 14 amino acids. The CDR3 protein is CASSLLRVAGEQYF. The CDR3 DNA is TGTGCCAGCAGCTTACTCAGGGTAGCAGGCGAGCAGTACTTC.

V usage is TRBV30 and J usage is TRBJ1-4, with D perhaps matching TRBD1 (5 bases). Per germline, CDR1 GTSNPN and CDR2 SVGIG (reference sequence). The length of the CDR3 is 12 residues. V dropped 3 bases and J dropped 13 bases, with 15 bases sitting between them. The CDR3 sequence is CAWRESPGGLFF. The CDR3 DNA is TGTGCCTGGAGAGAGTCACCCGGGGGACTGTTTTTT.